These 19 T cell receptor beta chains share one sample of origin, sequenced in a study of T cells in localized non-small cell lung cancer. Produced via immunoSEQ multiplex PCR; TCRdb's table is partial and in-frame only. The top ten clones hold roughly 17% of a sample with roughly 48,000 clones, 70% to 85% of them seen once. The input for sequencing was peripheral blood, taken before any cancer treatment. Receptor source: a man aged 40 to 69 with stage I squamous cell lung carcinoma.

The V and J genes are TRBV4-3 and TRBJ1-1, with 9 bases lining up with TRBD1. Germline CDR1 is LGHNA and CDR2 is YSLEER. The length of the CDR3 is 14 residues. V shed 1 base and J 4 bases; nucleotides not matched to a gene: 1. The CDR3 DNA sequence: TGCGCCAGCAGCCAAGGACAGGGGGGCACTGAAGCTTTCTTT. This codes for CASSQGQGGTEAFF.

This clone showed up just once. The chain joins TRBV6-5 to TRBJ1-5; D remains ambiguous. The CDR3 is 13 amino acids. V shed 3 bases and J shed 5 bases, with 8 bases lying between them. Germline V lookup: CDR1 MNHEY, CDR2 SVGAGI. The CDR3 spells CASSYSHHQPQHF. CDR3 coding DNA: TGTGCCAGCAGTTATAGCCATCATCAGCCCCAGCATTTT.

This clone was counted between two and nine times. V and J are TRBV5-6 and TRBJ2-7, with D possibly matching TRBD1 (5 bases). The CDR3 sequence is 12 residues long. The germline gives CDR1 SGHDT, CDR2 YYEEEE. V lost 4 bases and J 2 bases, leaving 7 bases between the germline ends. CDR3 nucleotides: TGTGCCAGCAGCGACAGAGCCTACGAGCAGTACTTC. The encoded protein is CASSDRAYEQYF.

This clone appeared once. This sequence joins TRBV11-2 and TRBJ1-6; 7 bases align to TRBD1. Germline lookup yields CDR1 SGHAT and CDR2 FQNNGV. V shed 2 bases, J shed 4 bases, and the junction held 2 bases outside the gene matches. This CDR3 region has 15 residues. CDR3 sequence: CASSLSGGYNSPLHF. The DNA for the CDR3 is TGTGCCAGCAGCTTATCAGGGGGGTATAATTCACCCCTCCACTTT.

J is TRBJ1-1 and V is TRBV7-9; weak D call: TRBD1 (5 bases). CDR1 is SEHNR, CDR2 FQNEAQ, per germline (reference sequence). This CDR3 is built from 14 residues. V was clipped by 6 bases and J by 5 bases, with 16 bases between them. CDR3 loop: CASSQQGFGTEAFF. In DNA, the CDR3 is TGTGCCAGCAGTCAGCAGGGATTTGGGACTGAAGCTTTCTTT.

The V gene is TRBV27, the J gene TRBJ1-6, with 9 bases that match TRBD1. The CDR3 has 15 amino acids. V was clipped by 4 bases and J by 8 bases; unmatched bases: 6. Germline CDR1 and CDR2: MNHEY and SMNVEV (reference sequence). This CDR3 is CASSSLQGAYSPLHF. CDR3 DNA sequence: TGTGCCAGCAGTTCTCTACAGGGGGCTTATTCACCCCTCCACTTT.

V gene TRBV21-1 combines with J gene TRBJ2-4; TRBD1, the table's D call, lacks a check against the DNA. TRBV21-1 is described as a pseudogene. This CDR3 comprises 11 residues. The CDR3: CASRIGTGDNF. The CDR3 DNA is TGTGCCAGCCGGATAGGGACAGGGGACAACTTC.

The genes are TRBV6-5 and TRBJ1-6; TRBD1 matches at 12 bases. V shed 3 bases, J shed 7 bases, and the junction held 4 bases outside the gene matches. The germline gives CDR1 MNHEY, CDR2 SVGAGI. This CDR3 is built from 16 residues. This CDR3 reads CASSYTGTGGNSPLHF. CDR3 DNA sequence: TGTGCCAGCAGTTATACCGGGACAGGGGGCAATTCACCCCTCCACTTT.

This chain uses TRBV18 with TRBJ1-5; D may be TRBD1 (6 bases). Germline lookup yields CDR1 KGHSH and CDR2 LQKENI. There are 15 residues in the CDR3. Trimming shortened V by 3 bases and J by 7 bases, and 16 bases separated the two germline ends. CDR3 bases: TGTGCCAGCTCACCGGAGACAGGAATGGACCAGCCCCAGCATTTT. Amino acid sequence: CASSPETGMDQPQHF.

This chain links TRBV30 with TRBJ2-7; tentatively, D is TRBD1 (6 bases). The CDR3 has 15 residues. The V end lost 1 base, the J end lost 6 bases, and 19 bases lay between the germline ends. Germline loops: CDR1 GTSNPN, CDR2 SVGIG (reference sequence). CDR3 sequence: CAWSALTGMGSEQYF. The CDR3 nucleotides are TGTGCCTGGAGTGCCCTTACAGGGATGGGGTCCGAGCAGTACTTC.

This CDR3 is CASSYFRGLTGELFF. The CDR3 DNA sequence: TGTGCCAGCAGTTACTTTAGGGGTCTTACCGGGGAGCTGTTTTTT. The chain joins TRBV6-5 to TRBJ2-2, with D tentatively TRBD1 (5 bases). Germline-derived CDR1 and CDR2 are MNHEY and SVGAGI. This CDR3 contains 15 residues. The V gene lost 1 base and the J gene lost 5 bases, with 11 bases spanning the gap.

J is TRBJ2-2 and V is TRBV23-1; 9 bases agree with TRBD1. TRBV23-1 is an ORF for which the function is uncertain. The CDR3 has 19 residues. V dropped 0 bases and J dropped 4; count of bases not matched to a gene: 12. DNA of the CDR3: TGCGCCAGCAGTCAATCGTTGCGGGGACAGGGACTGGTCACCGGGGAGCTGTTTTTT. Protein: CASSQSLRGQGLVTGELFF.

The V call is TRBV25-1, the J call TRBJ1-3; 11 nucleotides align to TRBD1. Germline CDR1 and CDR2: MGHDK and SYGVNS. Unmatched junction bases numbered 8, after V lost 6 bases and J lost 13 bases. The CDR3 runs 13 residues. The CDR3 DNA reads TGTGCCAGCAGAGGGACAGGGGGACGGGAAATATATTTT. The encoded protein is CASRGTGGREIYF.

The rearrangement links TRBV30 to TRBJ1-3, with a possible D match to TRBD1 (6 bases). Trimming removed 4 bases from V and 8 bases from J, with 18 bases in between. This CDR3 has 14 amino acids. Germline lookup yields CDR1 GTSNPN and CDR2 SVGIG (reference sequence). CDR3 loop: CAWTGGPWDDTIYF. CDR3 sequence (DNA): TGTGCCTGGACGGGGGGCCCATGGGATGACACCATATATTTT.

The table lists this clone with a few counts. This chain links TRBV6-5 with TRBJ2-7; D remains unclear. CDR1 is MNHEY, CDR2 SVGAGI, per germline. The CDR3 has 11 amino acids. V dropped 7 bases and J dropped 6 bases, with 10 bases sitting between them. The CDR3 is CASKRSLEQYF. The DNA of the CDR3 is TGTGCCAGCAAAAGGAGTCTCGAGCAGTACTTC.

The rearrangement links TRBV7-8 to TRBJ1-3; D gene unclear. The CDR3 consists of 12 residues. The germline V gene has CDR1 SGHVS and CDR2 FQNEAQ. Deletions cut 1 base from V and 7 bases from J, with 5 bases between. The CDR3 sequence: CASSLGENTIYF. The DNA of the CDR3 is TGTGCCAGCAGCTTAGGGGAGAACACCATATATTTT.

The rearrangement joins TRBV7-6 to TRBJ1-6, with TRBD1 identical over 10 bases. Germline lookup yields CDR1 SGHVS and CDR2 FNYEAQ. J was trimmed by 8 bases and V by 6 bases; bases with no gene match: 1. This CDR3 region has 13 residues. The CDR3, as DNA: TGTGCCAGCAGGGACAGGGGGGATTCACCCCTCCACTTT. As protein: CASRDRGDSPLHF. Full variable domain (rest looked up from reference TRBV7-6 and TRBJ1-6): GAGVSQSPRYKVTKRGQDVALRCDPISGHVSLYWYRQALGQGPEFLTYFNYEAQQDKSGLPNDRFSAERPEGSISTLTIQRTEQRDSAMYRCASRDRGDSPLHFGNGTRLTVT.

This chain connects TRBV18 to TRBJ2-7, with D perhaps being TRBD1 or TRBD2 (5 bases each). CDR1 is KGHSH, CDR2 LQKENI, per germline. This CDR3 has 16 amino acids. The germline V and J ends were trimmed by 6 bases and 1 base, with 19 bases remaining between them. The CDR3 region is CASSPSPQGPSYEQYF. The CDR3 region has the DNA TGTGCCAGCTCGCCTTCCCCGCAGGGACCTTCCTACGAGCAGTACTTC.

The genes are TRBV27 and TRBJ2-7; D might be TRBD1 or TRBD2, each matching 5 bases. V lost 0 bases and J lost 3, with 9 bases in between. The V gene's germline CDR1 is MNHEY and CDR2 SMNVEV (reference sequence). The CDR3 is 14 amino acids. CDR3 nucleotides: TGTGCCAGCAGTTTATCGACAGAGGGCTACGAGCAGTACTTC. This codes for CASSLSTEGYEQYF.